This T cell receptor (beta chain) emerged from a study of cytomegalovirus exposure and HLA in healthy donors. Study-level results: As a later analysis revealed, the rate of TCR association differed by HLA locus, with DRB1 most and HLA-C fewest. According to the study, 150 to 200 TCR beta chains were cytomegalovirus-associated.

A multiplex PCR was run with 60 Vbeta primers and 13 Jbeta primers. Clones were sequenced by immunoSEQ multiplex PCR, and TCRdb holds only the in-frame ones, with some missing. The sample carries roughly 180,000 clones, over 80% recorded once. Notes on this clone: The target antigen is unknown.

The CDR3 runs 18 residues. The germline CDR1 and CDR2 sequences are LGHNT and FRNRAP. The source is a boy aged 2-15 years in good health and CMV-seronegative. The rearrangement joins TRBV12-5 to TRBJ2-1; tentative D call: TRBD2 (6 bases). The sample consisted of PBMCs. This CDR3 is CARNRLGGRRDSYNEQFF. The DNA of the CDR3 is TGTGCCCGTAATAGGTTAGGAGGGCGCAGGGACTCCTACAATGAGCAGTTCTTC.